Presented here are 32 T cell receptor beta chains from one specimen sequenced in a study of siplizumab effects on memory and regulatory T cells. Sequencing used immunoSEQ multiplex PCR; TCRdb keeps in-frame clones, though not all of them. The repertoire includes 85,000 to 130,000 clones, approximately 93% of them detected once, and 0.55% to 0.8% sits in the top ten. What was sequenced was Tregs sorted from blood. The receptor set was obtained from a human donor in good health.

V usage is TRBV4-1 and J usage is TRBJ2-2, with a possible D match to TRBD2 (5 bases). The CDR3 covers 16 residues. Per the germline V gene, CDR1 is MGHRA and CDR2 is YSYEKL. V lost 4 bases and J lost 0, with 12 bases in between. The CDR3 loop is CASSPRGLSNTGELFF. The CDR3, as DNA: TGCGCCAGCAGCCCCCGCGGGTTATCGAACACCGGGGAGCTGTTTTTT.

A note on this clone: Additional DNA sequences in this sample encode the identical CDR3. J is TRBJ2-1 and V is TRBV2; no clear D gene. The germline CDR1 and CDR2 sequences are SNHLY and FYNNEI. The V and J ends lost 4 bases and 7 bases respectively, with 5 bases between them. This CDR3 has 11 residues. The CDR3 DNA reads TGTGCCAGCAGTGGGTTGAATGAGCAGTTCTTC. Its protein is CASSGLNEQFF.

V is TRBV7-8 and J is TRBJ2-7; D possibly uses TRBD1 or TRBD2 (5 bases each). The CDR3 contains 15 residues. The germline CDR1 and CDR2 sequences are SGHVS and FQNEAQ. The V end lost 6 bases, the J end lost 3 bases, and 18 bases lay between the germline ends. The CDR3 here is CASSRDPLDLYEQYF. The CDR3 DNA sequence: TGTGCCAGCAGTCGGGACCCGCTGGATCTCTACGAGCAGTACTTC.

The rearrangement uses TRBV19 and TRBJ1-4; D gene ambiguous. The ends were cut back, 6 bases at V and 6 bases at J, with 11 bases in the middle. The germline V gene has CDR1 LNHDA and CDR2 SQIVND (reference sequence). The CDR3 loop spans 13 amino acids. The chain's CDR3 is CASSTPGYEKLFF. The CDR3 DNA reads as TGTGCCAGTAGCACCCCGGGATATGAAAAACTGTTTTTT.

This clone was seen a handful of times. V and J are TRBV7-9 and TRBJ2-5; no clear D gene. The CDR3 is 12 amino acids. Trimming cost V 3 bases and J 2 bases, with 4 bases left between them. Germline assignment: CDR1 SEHNR and CDR2 FQNEAQ (reference sequence). CDR3 sequence reads: CASSLGQETQYF. In DNA form, the CDR3 reads TGTGCCAGCAGCTTGGGTCAAGAGACCCAGTACTTC.

The chain has TRBV7-9 and TRBJ1-5, with 12 bases identical to TRBD1. The J segment lost 5 bases and the V segment lost 2 bases, leaving 4 bases of the junction unmatched. Germline CDR1 and CDR2: SEHNR and FQNEAQ (reference sequence). This CDR3 contains 16 residues. The DNA for the CDR3 is TGTGCCAGCAGCTTATTCGGGGACAGGGGGCATCAGCCCCAGCATTTT. Translating it yields CASSLFGDRGHQPQHF.

This clone was counted between two and nine times. The J gene is TRBJ1-2, the V gene TRBV30; 8 positions agree with TRBD1. J gave up 8 bases and V 3 bases, and 5 bases lay outside the gene matches. Germline V gene lookup returns CDR1 GTSNPN and CDR2 SVGIG (reference sequence). The CDR3 extends over 12 amino acids. The CDR3 DNA follows: TGTGCCTGGAGAGGACAGGGTATCGGCTACACCTTC. It is translated as CAWRGQGIGYTF.

The gene calls are TRBV5-1 and TRBJ1-1; 7 nucleotides line up with TRBD1. The V gene end was trimmed by 2 bases and the J gene end by 2 bases; junction bases not matched to a gene: 6. Looked up from germline, CDR1 is SGHRS and CDR2 is YFSETQ. The CDR3 length is 15 residues. Here the CDR3 DNA reads TGCGCCAGCAGCTTCCAGGGGGTGGAAAACACTGAAGCTTTCTTT. Translation: CASSFQGVENTEAFF.

This clone was counted once. The V gene is TRBV30, the J gene TRBJ1-5; TRBD1 is a possible D gene (5 bases). CDR1 GTSNPN and CDR2 SVGIG come from the germline V gene (reference sequence). Between the trimmed V and J ends, which lost 0 bases and 0 bases, there was a span of 15 bases. The CDR3 length is 17 residues. The CDR3 coding sequence is TGTGCCTGGAGTGTAGGAGGTCCAGGGATTAGCAATCAGCCCCAGCATTTT. As protein: CAWSVGGPGISNQPQHF.

The chain joins TRBV7-9 to TRBJ2-7; 7 bases line up with TRBD1. The trim removed 1 base at V and 3 bases at J, leaving 9 bases unmatched. The germline V gene encodes CDR1 SEHNR and CDR2 FQNEAQ (reference sequence). The CDR3 runs 16 residues. CDR3 DNA sequence: TGTGCCAGCAGCTTAGAATTGGCAGGGGGAATCTACGAGCAGTACTTC. This encodes CASSLELAGGIYEQYF.

The chain uses TRBV30 and TRBJ1-2, with TRBD1 identical over 10 bases. CDR3 length: 15 residues. V trimming: 4 bases; J trimming: 8 bases; junction bases outside the gene matches: 13. The germline gives CDR1 GTSNPN, CDR2 SVGIG (reference sequence). CDR3 sequence (DNA): TGTGCCTGGATGAGACGAAGAGGGGACAGGGGCGGCTACACCTTC. It translates to CAWMRRRGDRGGYTF.

The V gene is TRBV7-3, the J gene TRBJ2-1; D may correspond to TRBD1 or TRBD2 (5 bases each). Trimming left V 1 base short and J 5 bases short, with 12 bases between. From germline, CDR1 is SGHTA and CDR2 FQGTGA. The CDR3 is 15 residues long. The chain's CDR3 is CASSLNWGTNNEQFF. The CDR3 region has the DNA TGTGCCAGCAGCTTAAACTGGGGGACCAACAATGAGCAGTTCTTC.

This chain connects TRBV4-1 to TRBJ1-1, with D hard to call. The ends were cut back, 0 bases at V and 4 bases at J, with 15 bases in the middle. This CDR3 region has 16 residues. Germline values: CDR1 MGHRA, CDR2 YSYEKL. CDR3 sequence reads: CASSQDPRSVVTEAFF. As DNA, the CDR3 is TGCGCCAGCAGCCAAGACCCCCGGTCAGTAGTCACTGAAGCTTTCTTT.

Concerning this clone: The same CDR3 can be traced to other DNA sequences in this sample. This chain joins TRBV20-1 and TRBJ2-5; either TRBD1 or TRBD2 may supply D (5 bases each). Between the trimmed V and J ends, which lost 3 bases and 5 bases, there was a span of 7 bases. Looked up from germline, CDR1 is DFQATT and CDR2 is SNEGSKA (reference sequence). This CDR3 spans 11 amino acids. The chain's CDR3 is CSARWGETQYF. The CDR3 DNA reads as TGCAGTGCTAGGTGGGGGGAGACCCAGTACTTC.

The J gene is TRBJ2-1, the V gene TRBV11-2; no reliable D call. CDR3 length equals 15 residues. Germline assignment: CDR1 SGHAT and CDR2 FQNNGV. The ends were cut back, 1 base at V and 7 bases at J, with 14 bases in the middle. Written as DNA, the CDR3 is TGTGCCAGCAGCTTAGTAAAAGCTCTTATGAATGAGCAGTTCTTC. The encoded protein is CASSLVKALMNEQFF.

This chain joins TRBV30 and TRBJ1-3; no definite D call. Germline V lookup: CDR1 GTSNPN, CDR2 SVGIG (reference sequence). The CDR3 runs to 16 residues. The ends were cut back, 4 bases at V and 2 bases at J, with 18 bases in the middle. The DNA of the CDR3 is TGTGCCTGGAACAAGCTAAGTGGTGTCGCTGGAAACACCATATATTTT. This sequence encodes CAWNKLSGVAGNTIYF.

The rearrangement links TRBV19 to TRBJ2-5; TRBD1 aligns across 8 bases. Germline V gene sequence: CDR1 LNHDA, CDR2 SQIVND (reference sequence). This CDR3 is built from 14 residues. J lost 3 bases, V lost 5 bases, and 5 bases had no gene match. CDR3 amino acids: CASSALTGEETQYF. In DNA, the CDR3 is TGTGCCAGTAGTGCCCTGACAGGGGAAGAGACCCAGTACTTC.

The CDR3 loop reads CASSSSGQGYGYTF. The CDR3 DNA sequence: TGTGCCAGCAGCTCAAGCGGACAGGGTTATGGCTACACCTTC. This chain uses TRBV5-6 with TRBJ1-2; the match to TRBD1 covers 8 bases. Per the germline V gene, CDR1 is SGHDT and CDR2 is YYEEEE. The CDR3 loop spans 14 amino acids. After removal of 3 bases from V and 5 bases from J, the junction contained 6 bases not matched to a gene.

The count of this clone is one. The rearrangement uses TRBV11-2 and TRBJ2-6, with 8 nucleotides matching TRBD1. With V trimmed by 5 bases and J by 2 bases, 5 bases remained unmatched. CDR3 length equals 16 residues. The germline gives CDR1 SGHAT, CDR2 FQNNGV. CDR3 loop: CASSPWTGPGANVLTF. The DNA for the CDR3 is TGTGCCAGCAGCCCATGGACAGGGCCTGGGGCCAACGTCCTGACTTTC. The full variable domain, its missing parts supplied by reference TRBV11-2 and TRBJ2-6, is EAGVAQSPRYKIIEKRQSVAFWCNPISGHATLYWYQQILGQGPKLLIQFQNNGVVDDSQLPKDRFSAERLKGVDSTLKIQPAKLEDSAVYLCASSPWTGPGANVLTFGAGSRLTVL.

The chain is built from TRBV6-5 and TRBJ1-2, with D unresolved. With 6 bases removed from V and 11 bases from J, the gap between germline ends came to 19 bases. This CDR3 has 13 residues. CDR1 is MNHEY, CDR2 SVGAGI, per germline. In DNA, the CDR3 is TGTGCCAGCAGACAACCGGACTATGCCGGATACACCTTC. It is translated as CASRQPDYAGYTF.

V and J are TRBV5-4 and TRBJ1-2, with 9 nucleotides matching TRBD1. Germline V gives CDR1 SGHNT, CDR2 YYREEE (reference sequence). Germline trimming cut 0 bases from V and 4 bases from J; bases unmatched to any gene: 1. The CDR3 spans 14 residues. CDR3 sequence: CASSLGTGVYGYTF. The CDR3 DNA reads TGTGCCAGCAGCTTGGGGACAGGGGTCTATGGCTACACCTTC.

This rearrangement joins TRBV2 to TRBJ1-3; possible D gene TRBD1, 6 bases. The CDR3 consists of 14 residues. Trimming cost V 6 bases and J 0 bases, with 9 bases left between them. Germline V CDR1 and CDR2: SNHLY, FYNNEI. CDR3 protein: CASRGGVSGNTIYF. In nucleotides, the CDR3 is TGTGCCAGCAGGGGGGGCGTCTCTGGAAACACCATATATTTT.

The CDR3 coding sequence is TGTGCCAGCAGCTTAGCGGGGAGACGGGAGACCCAGTACTTC. This gives the protein CASSLAGRRETQYF. The rearrangement links TRBV7-9 to TRBJ2-5, with D possibly TRBD2 on 5 matching bases. V was pared by 0 bases and J by 5 bases, with 10 bases between. Per germline, CDR1 SEHNR and CDR2 FQNEAQ (reference sequence). This CDR3 comprises 14 residues.

The J gene is TRBJ1-1, the V gene TRBV7-2, with D possibly matching TRBD1 (5 bases). This CDR3 is 14 amino acids long. CDR1 and CDR2 (germline): SGHTA, FQGNSA. V was trimmed by 3 bases and J by 6 bases, leaving 14 bases between them. The CDR3 DNA reads TGTGCCAGCAGCTTGGGTCAGGGAGTATCTGAAGCTTTCTTT. Translating it yields CASSLGQGVSEAFF. Complete variable domain (other parts from reference TRBV7-2 and TRBJ1-1): GAGVSQSPSNKVTEKGKDVELRCDPISGHTALYWYRQSLGQGLEFLIYFQGNSAPDKSGLPSDRFSAERTGGSVSTLTIQRTQQEDSAVYLCASSLGQGVSEAFFGQGTRLTVV.

V usage is TRBV19 and J usage is TRBJ1-1; TRBD1 matches at 9 bases. Looked up from germline, CDR1 is LNHDA and CDR2 is SQIVND (reference sequence). Losses at the gene ends were 6 bases for V and 6 bases for J; bases not matched to a gene: 14. This CDR3 comprises 16 residues. The CDR3 loop reads CASRSRDRVWSAEAFF. In nucleotides, the CDR3 is TGTGCCAGTAGGAGCCGGGACAGGGTTTGGTCGGCTGAAGCTTTCTTT.

The CDR3 spells CASSWTGLPNTGELFF. The CDR3, as DNA: TGCGCCAGCAGCTGGACAGGACTACCGAACACCGGGGAGCTGTTTTTT. The chain uses TRBV5-1 and TRBJ2-2, with D possibly matching TRBD1 (7 bases). Deletions cut 3 bases from V and 0 bases from J, with 12 bases between. The CDR3 totals 16 residues. Germline-derived CDR1 and CDR2 are SGHRS and YFSETQ.

This rearrangement joins TRBV2 to TRBJ1-1; D remains ambiguous. CDR3 length: 13 residues. Germline-derived CDR1 and CDR2 are SNHLY and FYNNEI. V lost 3 bases to trimming and J lost 1 base, with 6 bases between them. Here the CDR3 reads CASSDRWNTEAFF. As DNA, the CDR3 is TGTGCCAGCAGTGACAGATGGAACACTGAAGCTTTCTTT.

The gene calls are TRBV7-6 and TRBJ1-1; D is uncertain. Germline CDR1 is SGHVS and CDR2 is FNYEAQ. V lost 1 base and J lost 5, with 8 bases in between. The CDR3 length is 13 residues. The CDR3 sequence is CASSLVGTTEAFF. CDR3 DNA sequence: TGTGCCAGCAGCTTAGTAGGTACGACTGAAGCTTTCTTT.

This chain joins TRBV5-1 and TRBJ1-4; TRBD1 aligns across 7 bases. Losses at the gene ends were 3 bases for V and 3 bases for J; bases not matched to a gene: 5. The CDR3 has 15 residues. CDR1 and CDR2 from the germline V gene are SGHRS and YFSETQ. Written as DNA, the CDR3 is TGCGCCAGCAGCTGGAGGGGGACAGCTAATGAAAAACTGTTTTTT. It translates to CASSWRGTANEKLFF.

V usage is TRBV2 and J usage is TRBJ2-7; possible D gene TRBD2, 5 bases. Germline V gene data show CDR1 as SNHLY and CDR2 as FYNNEI. The V end was cut by 6 bases, the J end by 2 bases, with 17 bases between. The CDR3 consists of 15 residues. CDR3 DNA sequence: TGTGCCAGCAGCTGGACTGCATCTAAGCCCTACGAGCAGTACTTC. Translation: CASSWTASKPYEQYF.

V is TRBV15 and J is TRBJ2-7; D might be TRBD1 (5 bases). V lost 1 base, J lost 0 bases, and 7 bases lay in between. This CDR3 has 14 amino acids. Germline lookup yields CDR1 LNHNV and CDR2 YYDKDF (reference sequence). The CDR3 spells CATSRGTGSYEQYF. The CDR3 DNA sequence: TGTGCCACCAGCAGAGGCACAGGCTCCTACGAGCAGTACTTC. Variable domain in full (rest from reference TRBV15 and TRBJ2-7): DAMVIQNPRYQVTQFGKPVTLSCSQTLNHNVMYWYQQKSSQAPKLLFHYYDKDFNNEADTPDNFQSRRPNTSFCFLDIRSPGLGDTAMYLCATSRGTGSYEQYFGPGTRLTVT.

J is TRBJ2-7 and V is TRBV10-1; D is ambiguous. There are 13 residues in the CDR3. The V gene's germline CDR1 is WNHNN and CDR2 SYGVQD (reference sequence). V lost 0 bases to trimming and J lost 5 bases, with 8 bases between them. CDR3 sequence: CASSESGLHEQYF. Written as DNA, the CDR3 is TGCGCCAGCAGTGAGTCGGGGTTACACGAGCAGTACTTC.